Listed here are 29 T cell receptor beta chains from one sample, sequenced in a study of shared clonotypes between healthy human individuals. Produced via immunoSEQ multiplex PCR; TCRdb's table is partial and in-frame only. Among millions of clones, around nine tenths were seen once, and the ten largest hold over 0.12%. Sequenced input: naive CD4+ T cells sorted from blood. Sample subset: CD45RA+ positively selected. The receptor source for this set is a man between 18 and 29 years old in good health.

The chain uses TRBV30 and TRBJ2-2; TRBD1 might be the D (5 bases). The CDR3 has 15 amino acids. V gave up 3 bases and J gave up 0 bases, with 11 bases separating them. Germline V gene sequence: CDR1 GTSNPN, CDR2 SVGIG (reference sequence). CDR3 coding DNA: TGTGCCTGGAGCTCGCTGACAGCGAACACCGGGGAGCTGTTTTTT. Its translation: CAWSSLTANTGELFF.

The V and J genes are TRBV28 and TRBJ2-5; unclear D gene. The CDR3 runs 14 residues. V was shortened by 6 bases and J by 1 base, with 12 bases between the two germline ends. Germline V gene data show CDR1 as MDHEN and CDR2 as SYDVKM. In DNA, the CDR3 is TGTGCCAGCAGCCTCTCATGGGTCCAAGAGACCCAGTACTTC. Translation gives CASSLSWVQETQYF. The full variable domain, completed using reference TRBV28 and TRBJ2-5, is DVKVTQSSRYLVKRTGEKVFLECVQDMDHENMFWYRQDPGLGLRLIYFSYDVKMKEKGDIPEGYSVSREKKERFSLILESASTNQTSMYLCASSLSWVQETQYFGPGTRLLVL.

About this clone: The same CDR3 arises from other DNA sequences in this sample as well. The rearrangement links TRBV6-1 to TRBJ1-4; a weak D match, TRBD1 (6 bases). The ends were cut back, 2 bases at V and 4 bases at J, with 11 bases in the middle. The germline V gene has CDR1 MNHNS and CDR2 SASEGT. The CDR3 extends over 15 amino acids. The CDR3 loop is CASSELGQINEKLFF. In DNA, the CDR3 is TGTGCCAGCAGTGAATTAGGACAGATTAATGAAAAACTGTTTTTT.

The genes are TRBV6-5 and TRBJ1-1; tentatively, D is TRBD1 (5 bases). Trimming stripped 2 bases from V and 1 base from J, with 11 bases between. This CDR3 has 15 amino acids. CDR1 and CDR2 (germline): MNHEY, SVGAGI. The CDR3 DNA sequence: TGTGCCAGCAGTTACGGGGGAGTGGGGAACACTGAAGCTTTCTTT. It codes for CASSYGGVGNTEAFF.

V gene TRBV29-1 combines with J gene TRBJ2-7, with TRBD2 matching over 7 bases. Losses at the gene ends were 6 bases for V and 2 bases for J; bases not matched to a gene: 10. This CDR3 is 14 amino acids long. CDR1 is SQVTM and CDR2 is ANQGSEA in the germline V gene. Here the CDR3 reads CSVAPGGRTYEQYF. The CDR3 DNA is TGCAGCGTGGCCCCGGGGGGAAGAACCTACGAGCAGTACTTC.

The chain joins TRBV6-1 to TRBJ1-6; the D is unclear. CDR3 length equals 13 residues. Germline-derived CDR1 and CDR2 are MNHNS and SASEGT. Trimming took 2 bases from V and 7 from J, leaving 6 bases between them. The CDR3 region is CASSELPNSPLHF. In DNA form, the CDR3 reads TGTGCCAGCAGTGAACTCCCGAATTCACCCCTCCACTTT.

The CDR3 spells CASSQVGQKSSYEQYF. CDR3 bases: TGCGCCAGCAGCCAAGTGGGACAGAAGAGCTCCTACGAGCAGTACTTC. The chain links TRBV4-3 to TRBJ2-7, with 7 bases that match TRBD1. Trimming removed 1 base from V and 0 bases from J; junction bases left unmatched: 6. The CDR3 sequence is 16 residues long. CDR1 is LGHNA and CDR2 is YSLEER in the germline V gene.

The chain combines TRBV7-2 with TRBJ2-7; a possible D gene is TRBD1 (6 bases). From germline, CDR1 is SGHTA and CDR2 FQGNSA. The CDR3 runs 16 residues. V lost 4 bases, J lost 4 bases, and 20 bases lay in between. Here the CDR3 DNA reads TGTGCCAGCAGCTCCATTTGGGACATGAAGGTTTACGAGCAGTACTTC. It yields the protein CASSSIWDMKVYEQYF.

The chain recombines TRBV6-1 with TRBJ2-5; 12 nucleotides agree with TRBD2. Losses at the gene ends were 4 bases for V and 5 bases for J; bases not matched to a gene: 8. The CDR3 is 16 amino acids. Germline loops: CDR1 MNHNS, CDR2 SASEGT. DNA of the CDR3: TGTGCCAGCAGTGCCCTCCTAGCGGGGGGGCCGGAGACCCAGTACTTC. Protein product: CASSALLAGGPETQYF.

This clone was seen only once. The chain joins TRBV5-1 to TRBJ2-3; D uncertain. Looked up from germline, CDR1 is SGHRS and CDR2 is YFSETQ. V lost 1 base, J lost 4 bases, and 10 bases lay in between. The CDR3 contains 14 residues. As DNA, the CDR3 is TGCGCCAGCAGCTTGATGGCCAGCGCAGATACGCAGTATTTT. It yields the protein CASSLMASADTQYF.

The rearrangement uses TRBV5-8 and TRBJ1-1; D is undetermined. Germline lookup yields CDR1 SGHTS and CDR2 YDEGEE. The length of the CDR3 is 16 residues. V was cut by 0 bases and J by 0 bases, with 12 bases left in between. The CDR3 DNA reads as TGTGCCAGCAGCTTGGTAGGGTTCATAATGAACACTGAAGCTTTCTTT. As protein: CASSLVGFIMNTEAFF. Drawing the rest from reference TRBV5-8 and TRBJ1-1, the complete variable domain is EAGVTQSPTHLIKTRGQQATLRCSPISGHTSVYWYQQALGLGLQFLLWYDEGEERNRGNFPPRFSGRQFPNYSSELNVNALELEDSALYLCASSLVGFIMNTEAFFGQGTRLTVV.

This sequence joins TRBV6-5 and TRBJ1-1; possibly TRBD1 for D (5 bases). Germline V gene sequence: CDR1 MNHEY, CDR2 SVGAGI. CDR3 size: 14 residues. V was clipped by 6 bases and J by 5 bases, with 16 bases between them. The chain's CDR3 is CASRRGTLGTEAFF. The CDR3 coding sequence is TGTGCCAGCAGACGCGGGACTCTGGGGACTGAAGCTTTCTTT.

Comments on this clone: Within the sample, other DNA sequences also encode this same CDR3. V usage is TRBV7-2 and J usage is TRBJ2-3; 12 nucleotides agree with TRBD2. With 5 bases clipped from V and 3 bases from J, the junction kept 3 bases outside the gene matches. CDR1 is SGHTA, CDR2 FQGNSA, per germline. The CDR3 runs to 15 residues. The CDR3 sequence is CASSLGTSGTDTQYF. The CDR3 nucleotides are TGTGCCAGCAGCCTAGGGACTAGCGGGACAGATACGCAGTATTTT.

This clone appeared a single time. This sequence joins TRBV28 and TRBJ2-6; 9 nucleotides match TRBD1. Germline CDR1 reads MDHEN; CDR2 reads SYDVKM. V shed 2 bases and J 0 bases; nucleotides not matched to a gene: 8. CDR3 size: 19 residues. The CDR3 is CASSLPPGQGNSGANVLTF. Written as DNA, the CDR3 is TGTGCCAGCAGTTTACCACCGGGACAGGGAAACTCTGGGGCCAACGTCCTGACTTTC.

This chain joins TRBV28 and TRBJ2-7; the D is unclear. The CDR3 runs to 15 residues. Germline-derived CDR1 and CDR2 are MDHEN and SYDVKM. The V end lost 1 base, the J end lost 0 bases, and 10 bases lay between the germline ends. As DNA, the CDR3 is TGTGCCAGCAGTTTATCCCAGAATCCCTCCTACGAGCAGTACTTC. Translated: CASSLSQNPSYEQYF.

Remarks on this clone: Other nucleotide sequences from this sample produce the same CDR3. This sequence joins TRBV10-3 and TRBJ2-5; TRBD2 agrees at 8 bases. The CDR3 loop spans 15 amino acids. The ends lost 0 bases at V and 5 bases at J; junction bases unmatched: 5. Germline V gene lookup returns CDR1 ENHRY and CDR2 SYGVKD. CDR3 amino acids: CAISESRGGRETQYF. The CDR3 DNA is TGTGCCATCAGTGAGTCACGGGGGGGCCGGGAGACCCAGTACTTC.

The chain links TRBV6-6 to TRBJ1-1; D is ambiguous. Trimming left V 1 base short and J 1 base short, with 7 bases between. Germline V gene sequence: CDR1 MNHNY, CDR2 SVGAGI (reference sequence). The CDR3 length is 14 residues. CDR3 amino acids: CASSYLDQNTEAFF. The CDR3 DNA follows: TGTGCCAGCAGTTACTTGGACCAGAACACTGAAGCTTTCTTT.

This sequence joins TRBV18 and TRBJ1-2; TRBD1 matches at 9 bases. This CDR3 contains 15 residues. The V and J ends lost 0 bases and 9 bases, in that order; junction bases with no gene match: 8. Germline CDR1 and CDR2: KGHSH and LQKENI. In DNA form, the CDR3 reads TGTGCCAGCTCACCACCGGGACAGGGTGGGATTCGCTACACCTTC. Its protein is CASSPPGQGGIRYTF.

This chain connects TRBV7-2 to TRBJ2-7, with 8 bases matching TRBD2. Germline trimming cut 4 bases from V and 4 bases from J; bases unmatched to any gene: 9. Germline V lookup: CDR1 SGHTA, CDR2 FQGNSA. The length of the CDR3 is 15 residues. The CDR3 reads CASSSLGSGVYEQYF. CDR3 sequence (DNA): TGTGCCAGCAGCTCCTTGGGTAGCGGGGTTTACGAGCAGTACTTC.

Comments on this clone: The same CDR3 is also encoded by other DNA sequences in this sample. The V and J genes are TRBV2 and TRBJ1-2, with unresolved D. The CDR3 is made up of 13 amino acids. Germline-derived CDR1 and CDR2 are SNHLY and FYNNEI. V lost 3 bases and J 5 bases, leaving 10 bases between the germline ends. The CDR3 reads CASSEEAPYGYTF. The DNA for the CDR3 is TGTGCCAGCAGTGAGGAGGCCCCATATGGCTACACCTTC.

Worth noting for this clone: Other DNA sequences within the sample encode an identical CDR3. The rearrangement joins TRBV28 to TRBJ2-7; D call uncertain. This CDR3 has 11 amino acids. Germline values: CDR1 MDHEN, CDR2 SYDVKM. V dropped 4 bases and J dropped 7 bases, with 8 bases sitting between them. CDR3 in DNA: TGTGCCAGCAGTTCTCCCAGGGAGCAGTACTTC. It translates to CASSSPREQYF.

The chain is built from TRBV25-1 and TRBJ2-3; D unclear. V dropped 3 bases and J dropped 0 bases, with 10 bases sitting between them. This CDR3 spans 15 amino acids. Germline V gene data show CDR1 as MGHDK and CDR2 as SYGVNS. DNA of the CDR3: TGTGCCAGCAGTGATGACGGGCTAAGCACAGATACGCAGTATTTT. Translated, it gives CASSDDGLSTDTQYF.

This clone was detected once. CDR3 sequence (DNA): TGTGCCAGCAGTACGACAGCTTCCTACGAGCAGTACTTC. It codes for CASSTTASYEQYF. The gene calls are TRBV6-6 and TRBJ2-7; D possibly corresponds to TRBD1 (5 bases). V lost 5 bases and J 1 base, leaving 9 bases between the germline ends. Germline V gene sequence: CDR1 MNHNY, CDR2 SVGAGI (reference sequence). The CDR3 extends over 13 amino acids.

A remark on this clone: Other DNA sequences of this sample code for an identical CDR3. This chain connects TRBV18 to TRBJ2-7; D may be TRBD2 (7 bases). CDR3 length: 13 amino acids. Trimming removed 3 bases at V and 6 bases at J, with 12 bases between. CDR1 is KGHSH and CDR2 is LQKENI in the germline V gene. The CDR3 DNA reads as TGTGCCAGCTCACCTGGGGGGGGCGGCGAGCAGTACTTC. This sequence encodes CASSPGGGGEQYF. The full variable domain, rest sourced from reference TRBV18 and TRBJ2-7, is NAGVMQNPRHLVRRRGQEARLRCSPMKGHSHVYWYRQLPEEGLKFMVYLQKENIIDESGMPKERFSAEFPKEGPSILRIQQVVRGDSAAYFCASSPGGGGEQYFGPGTRLTVT.

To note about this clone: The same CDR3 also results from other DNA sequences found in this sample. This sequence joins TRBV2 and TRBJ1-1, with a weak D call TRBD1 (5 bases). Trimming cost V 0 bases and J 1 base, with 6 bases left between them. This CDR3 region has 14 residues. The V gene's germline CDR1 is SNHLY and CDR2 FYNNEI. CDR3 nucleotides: TGTGCCAGCAGTGAAGCGGGGCAGAACACTGAAGCTTTCTTT. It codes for CASSEAGQNTEAFF.

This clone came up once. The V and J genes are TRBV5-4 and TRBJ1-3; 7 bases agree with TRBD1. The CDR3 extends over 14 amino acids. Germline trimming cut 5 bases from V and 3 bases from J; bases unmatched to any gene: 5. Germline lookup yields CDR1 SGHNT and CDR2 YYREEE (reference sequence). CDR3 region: CASSLTGRGNTIYF. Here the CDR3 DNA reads TGTGCCAGCAGTTTGACAGGGCGTGGAAACACCATATATTTT.

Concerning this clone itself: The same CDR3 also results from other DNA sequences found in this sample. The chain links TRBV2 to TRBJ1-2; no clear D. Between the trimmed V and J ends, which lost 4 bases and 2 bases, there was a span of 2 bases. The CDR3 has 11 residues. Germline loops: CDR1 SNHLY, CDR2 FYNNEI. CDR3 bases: TGTGCCAGCAGTGCAAACTATGGCTACACCTTC. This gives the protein CASSANYGYTF.

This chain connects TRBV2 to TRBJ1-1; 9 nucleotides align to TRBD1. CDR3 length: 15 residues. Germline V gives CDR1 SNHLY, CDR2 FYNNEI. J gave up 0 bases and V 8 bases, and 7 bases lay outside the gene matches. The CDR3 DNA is TGTGCCAGCCGGGAACAGGGGGCTTTGAACACTGAAGCTTTCTTT. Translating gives CASREQGALNTEAFF. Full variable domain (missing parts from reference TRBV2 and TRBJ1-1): EPEVTQTPSHQVTQMGQEVILRCVPISNHLYFYWYRQILGQKVEFLVSFYNNEISEKSEIFDDQFSVERPDGSNFTLKIRSTKLEDSAMYFCASREQGALNTEAFFGQGTRLTVV.

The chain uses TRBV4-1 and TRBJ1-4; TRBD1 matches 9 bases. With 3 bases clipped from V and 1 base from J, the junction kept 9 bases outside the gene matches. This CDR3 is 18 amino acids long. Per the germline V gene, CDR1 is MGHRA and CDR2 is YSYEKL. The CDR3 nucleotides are TGCGCCAGCAGCCAGGTACCCGGGACAGGGCAAACTAATGAAAAACTGTTTTTT. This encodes CASSQVPGTGQTNEKLFF.